This TCR beta chain was profiled in a study of cytomegalovirus exposure and HLA in healthy donors. Of note for this clone: What it recognizes is unknown.

Study-level findings and limits: Most observed TCR sequences were rare, whereas some public TCRs were detected in many donors.

Primers for the PCR totalled 60 Vbeta and 13 Jbeta. Measured with immunoSEQ multiplex PCR; TCRdb has only the in-frame clones, and not every one. Of around 120,000 clones listed, around 77% are singletons. The sequenced sample consisted of PBMCs. This clonotype was obtained from a woman aged 50 to 60 in good health and CMV-seronegative.

As DNA, the CDR3 is TGCGCCAGCAGCTTGGCTCGGGGGACGAACACTGAAGCTTTCTTT. Protein product: CASSLARGTNTEAFF. The rearrangement links TRBV5-1 to TRBJ1-1; maybe TRBD1 (5 bases). V was cut by 0 bases and J by 1 base, with 10 bases left in between. CDR3 length: 15 amino acids. In germline, CDR1 is SGHRS, CDR2 YFSETQ.